The 18 T cell receptor beta chains presented below share a single source sample, sequenced in a study of cytomegalovirus exposure and HLA in healthy donors. The PCR employed 60 Vbeta primers together with 13 Jbeta primers. Produced via immunoSEQ multiplex PCR; TCRdb's table is partial and in-frame only. This table holds 150,000 to 200,000 clones, roughly 71% found once. The sequenced sample consisted of PBMCs. These receptors were taken from a woman in her 50s in good health and CMV-seropositive.

This clone was detected only a few times. The chain combines TRBV7-3 with TRBJ1-4; D is unresolved. The CDR3 spans 20 residues. The V end lost 1 base, the J end lost 6 bases, and 27 bases lay between the germline ends. Germline V gives CDR1 SGHTA, CDR2 FQGTGA. The CDR3 sequence: CASSLMGRRPYGDCDEKLFF. The CDR3, as DNA: TGTGCCAGCAGCTTAATGGGGAGAAGGCCTTATGGGGATTGCGATGAAAAACTGTTTTTT.

This rearrangement joins TRBV27 to TRBJ1-1; 11 bases fit TRBD1. This CDR3 spans 17 amino acids. V dropped 2 bases and J dropped 0; count of bases not matched to a gene: 5. Germline assignment: CDR1 MNHEY and CDR2 SMNVEV (reference sequence). CDR3 residues: CASSLRTGGILNTEAFF. DNA for the CDR3: TGTGCCAGCAGTTTACGGACAGGGGGCATTCTGAACACTGAAGCTTTCTTT.

V and J are TRBV11-1 and TRBJ1-1; no clear D gene. The germline V and J ends were trimmed by 1 base and 3 bases, with 6 bases remaining between them. This CDR3 comprises 13 residues. The germline CDR1 and CDR2 sequences are SGHAT and FQDESV (reference sequence). The CDR3 is CASSLGRYTEAFF. CDR3 coding DNA: TGTGCCAGCAGCTTAGGGAGGTACACTGAAGCTTTCTTT.

The chain recombines TRBV6-5 with TRBJ2-7, with D possibly TRBD2 on 6 matching bases. CDR3 length: 13 residues. CDR1 MNHEY and CDR2 SVGAGI come from the germline V gene. The ends were cut back, 10 bases at V and 4 bases at J, with 17 bases in the middle. CDR3 DNA sequence: TGTGCCACCTCGAGAGGCGCGGGGTACGAGCAGTACTTC. Translation gives CATSRGAGYEQYF.

CDR3 bases: TGTGCCAGTAGTTGGCGGGGCCCCCCAGGGACGCAGTATTTT. It translates to CASSWRGPPGTQYF. The V call is TRBV19, the J call TRBJ2-3, with a possible D match to TRBD2 (6 bases). Germline CDR1 is LNHDA and CDR2 is SQIVND (reference sequence). Trimming took 5 bases from V and 9 from J, leaving 18 bases between them. The CDR3 totals 14 residues.

This rearrangement joins TRBV7-3 to TRBJ2-2; D unclear. Looked up from germline, CDR1 is SGHTA and CDR2 is FQGTGA. The CDR3 has 14 residues. V lost 4 bases and J lost 4, with 10 bases in between. The CDR3 spells CASSYRHSTGELFF. CDR3 coding DNA: TGTGCCAGCAGCTACAGACACAGCACCGGGGAGCTGTTTTTT.

The J gene is TRBJ1-5, the V gene TRBV27; D is possibly TRBD1 (5 bases). Per germline, CDR1 MNHEY and CDR2 SMNVEV (reference sequence). V was shortened by 5 bases and J by 0 bases, with 8 bases between the two germline ends. The CDR3 sequence is 14 residues long. CDR3 in DNA: TGTGCCAGCAGTCAGGGCTATAGCAATCAGCCCCAGCATTTT. Residues: CASSQGYSNQPQHF.

This clone came up a few times. The sample carries other DNA sequences with the same CDR3. The chain has TRBV6-5 and TRBJ2-7, with 10 bases matching TRBD1. The CDR3 length is 16 residues. The V gene's germline CDR1 is MNHEY and CDR2 SVGAGI. Trimming at V came to 0 bases and at J to 4 bases, leaving 6 bases not matched to a gene. Here the CDR3 reads CASSYSRDRGRYEQYF. The CDR3 nucleotides read TGTGCCAGCAGTTACTCCCGGGACAGGGGTCGGTACGAGCAGTACTTC.

V usage is TRBV4-1 and J usage is TRBJ1-2; 8 nucleotides line up with TRBD1. The CDR3 is 16 residues long. Trimming cost V 1 base and J 3 bases; bases outside gene matches: 7. CDR1 and CDR2 from the germline V gene are MGHRA and YSYEKL. The CDR3 reads CASSQGAGGPHYGYTF. CDR3 DNA sequence: TGCGCCAGCAGCCAAGGGGCAGGGGGCCCCCACTATGGCTACACCTTC.

This clone showed up just a few times. The chain combines TRBV9 with TRBJ1-1; D is possibly TRBD1 (6 bases). Germline CDR1 is SGDLS and CDR2 is YYNGEE. Trimming shortened V by 4 bases and J by 3 bases, and 10 bases separated the two germline ends. This CDR3 is 13 amino acids long. The CDR3 spells CASSQGSHTEAFF. CDR3 in DNA: TGTGCCAGCAGCCAGGGGAGCCACACTGAAGCTTTCTTT.

This chain joins TRBV30 and TRBJ2-3, with 7 positions matching TRBD1. This CDR3 has 11 residues. The germline V gene has CDR1 GTSNPN and CDR2 SVGIG (reference sequence). After removal of 5 bases from V and 8 bases from J, the junction contained 4 bases not matched to a gene. This CDR3 is CAWRTGITQYF. The CDR3 DNA reads TGTGCCTGGCGGACAGGAATTACGCAGTATTTT.

The chain employs TRBV9 and TRBJ2-3, with unresolved D. The germline CDR1 and CDR2 sequences are SGDLS and YYNGEE. There are 17 residues in the CDR3. The V gene lost 0 bases and the J gene lost 5 bases, with 19 bases spanning the gap. The CDR3, as DNA: TGTGCCAGCAGCGTAGCTCCCCCCGAGTCAGGCTTAGATACGCAGTATTTT. This gives the protein CASSVAPPESGLDTQYF.

The chain employs TRBV5-1 and TRBJ1-4; the match to TRBD1 covers 11 bases. This CDR3 region has 17 residues. Trimming cost V 0 bases and J 7 bases; bases outside gene matches: 8. CDR1 is SGHRS and CDR2 is YFSETQ in the germline V gene. The CDR3 spells CASSLAGTGGVGEKLFF. Here the CDR3 DNA reads TGCGCCAGCAGCTTGGCCGGGACAGGGGGTGTTGGTGAAAAACTGTTTTTT. Full variable domain (rest looked up from reference TRBV5-1 and TRBJ1-4): KAGVTQTPRYLIKTRGQQVTLSCSPISGHRSVSWYQQTPGQGLQFLFEYFSETQRNKGNFPGRFSGRQFSNSRSEMNVSTLELGDSALYLCASSLAGTGGVGEKLFFGSGTQLSVL.

The chain uses TRBV5-1 and TRBJ1-1; D is undetermined. V lost 0 bases and J 0 bases, leaving 6 bases between the germline ends. The CDR3 is 14 amino acids. Germline CDR1 SGHRS, CDR2 YFSETQ. Written as DNA, the CDR3 is TGCGCCAGCAGCTTGGTTCCTGTGAACACTGAAGCTTTCTTT. As protein: CASSLVPVNTEAFF.

In regard to this clone: The junction departs from the called germline gene at one end, perhaps through a read error. The V and J genes are TRBV9 and TRBJ1-1; D ambiguous. The germline V gene has CDR1 SGDLS and CDR2 YYNGEE. CDR3 length: 14 residues. The chain's CDR3 is CASSAHIANTGAFF. CDR3 DNA sequence: TGTGCCAGCAGCGCCCACATAGCCAACACTGGAGCTTTCTTT.

The V and J genes are TRBV7-9 and TRBJ1-1; 9 nucleotides align to TRBD1. V trimming: 3 bases; J trimming: 14 bases; junction bases outside the gene matches: 7. The germline CDR1 and CDR2 sequences are SEHNR and FQNEAQ (reference sequence). The CDR3 has 12 amino acids. Here the CDR3 DNA reads TGTGCCAGCAGCTTCACAGGGGGCGGCCGCTTCTTT. Residues: CASSFTGGGRFF.

The chain links TRBV6-1 to TRBJ1-5; D possibly corresponds to TRBD1 (6 bases). The ends were cut back, 4 bases at V and 6 bases at J, with 10 bases in the middle. Germline V gene lookup returns CDR1 MNHNS and CDR2 SASEGT. This CDR3 is built from 13 residues. The CDR3 loop reads CASSGQVVQPQHF. CDR3 in DNA: TGTGCCAGCAGTGGACAGGTGGTTCAGCCCCAGCATTTT.

Details on this clone: Relative to the germline gene, one junction end is altered; a read error may explain this. The chain links TRBV9 to TRBJ2-2; 7 nucleotides align to TRBD1. The CDR3 extends over 16 amino acids. Germline V gene lookup returns CDR1 SGDLS and CDR2 YYNGEE. CDR3 nucleotides: TGTGCCGGCAGCGTGGCCACACAGGGGTTTGGCGGGGAGCTGTTTTTT. Translated: CAGSVATQGFGGELFF.